Listed below are T cell receptor beta chains from one sample, sequenced in a study of identical twins. MiXCR, run by TCRdb on the 5' RACE reads, gives a single entry per CDR3 protein. Of 450,000 or so distinct CDR3 sequences in the sample, 12% to 15% were seen once. The data were also submitted as part of a second study, on yellow fever vaccine responses in identical twins.

Sequencing was performed on CD4+ T cells sorted from blood. These receptor sequences come from a woman younger than 35 in good health. CDR3s include the opening cysteine and the closing phenylalanine or tryptophan. D genes are given only for firm matches. Not every row has a clone size; where given, it reads once, few, many or a size class.

.	.	TRBV20-1	TRBJ2-1	TGCAGTGCAACAATGGACAGCTCCTACAATGAGCAGTTCTTC	CSATMDSSYNEQFF
TRBD2	.	TRBV27	TRBJ2-2	TGTGCCAGCAGTTCCCACCGGCTAGCGGGTTACACCGGGGAGCTGTTTTTT	CASSSHRLAGYTGELFF
.	.	TRBV11-1	TRBJ2-7	TGTGCCAGCGCTAACCCCACCCTTTGGAATATACCCCACGAGCAGTACTTC	CASANPTLWNIPHEQYF
.	many	TRBV29-1	TRBJ1-1	TGCAGCGTTAAGGTGGGGGGTTCAGGTACTGAAGCTTTCTTT	CSVKVGGSGTEAFF
.	.	TRBV19	TRBJ1-1	TGTGCCAGTAGTATCCCAGGGTTTACTGAAGCTTTCTTT	CASSIPGFTEAFF
TRBD1	few	TRBV10-3	TRBJ1-2	TGTGCCATCAGTGAGCGACAGGGTGACTATGGCTACACCTTC	CAISERQGDYGYTF
TRBD1	few	TRBV15	TRBJ2-5	TGTGCCACCAGCAGAGACCCGACAGGGTCAGAGACCCAGTACTTC	CATSRDPTGSETQYF
.	.	TRBV5-1	TRBJ2-1	TGCGCCAGCAGCTTGGGTGGGGATACCCCGGTCTCATTCTTC	CASSLGGDTPVSFF
.	few	TRBV20-1	TRBJ2-1	TGCAGTGCAGGTCCCGGGGCCATAAGAAATGAGCAGTTCTTC	CSAGPGAIRNEQFF
TRBD1	.	TRBV28	TRBJ1-1	TGTGCCAGCAGTTTATTACAGGGGGTGGGCACTGAAGCTTTCTTT	CASSLLQGVGTEAFF
TRBD2	.	TRBV2	TRBJ2-3	TGTGCCAGCAGTACCGGACTAGCGGCCACGGGTACGCAGTATTTT	CASSTGLAATGTQYF
.	few	TRBV7-2	TRBJ2-7	TGTGCCAGCAGCTTAAGCGGGACACTCTCCTACGAGCAGTACTTC	CASSLSGTLSYEQYF
.	.	TRBV20-1	TRBJ2-1	TGCAGTGCTAGGCCAGCCTCCCGGGGGTACAATGAGCAGTTCTTC	CSARPASRGYNEQFF
.	few	TRBV11-3	TRBJ2-1	TGTGCCAGCAGCTTAGATCGGGCCTCGGGGGAGCAGTTCTTC	CASSLDRASGEQFF
TRBD1	few	TRBV7-9	TRBJ1-1	TGTGCCAGCAGCTTAGTGGACAGGGAGAGTGAAGCTTTCTTT	CASSLVDRESEAFF
.	few	TRBV29-1	TRBJ2-7	TGCAGCGTTGAAAAGGGGCAGCGGGCCTCCTACGAGCAGTACTTC	CSVEKGQRASYEQYF
.	many	TRBV5-1	TRBJ2-7	TGCGCCAGCACCTCAAAAAGGGGGGAGCCGGGCTACGAGCAGTACTTC	CASTSKRGEPGYEQYF
.	.	TRBV7-9	TRBJ2-7	TGTGCCATCGACAGGACCCTCTACGAGCAGTACTTC	CAIDRTLYEQYF
TRBD2	.	TRBV3-1	TRBJ2-7	TGTGCCAGCAGCCAATGGCTAGCGGGAGCCCCGAGCGGGTACGAGCAGTACTTC	CASSQWLAGAPSGYEQYF
TRBD1	.	TRBV27	TRBJ2-7	TGTGCCAGCAGTCGCTCCGGGACAGGGGTCTACGAGCAGTACTTC	CASSRSGTGVYEQYF
TRBD1	few	TRBV20-1	TRBJ1-1	TGCAGTGCCCGAGGGCTAGGGGGCGGCACTGAAGCTTTCTTT	CSARGLGGGTEAFF
.	.	TRBV5-1	TRBJ2-3	TGCGCCAGCAGCGGGAAAAACCGGGACTCCTCCTTTTACGAGCAGTATTTT	CASSGKNRDSSFYEQYF
.	few	TRBV20-1	TRBJ2-3	TGCAGTGCCACGACGGGTCTATCGGATACGCAGTATTTT	CSATTGLSDTQYF
TRBD1	few	TRBV29-1	TRBJ2-7	TGCAGCGCCACAGGGGCCCCCGTCTACGAGCAGTACTTC	CSATGAPVYEQYF
.	few	TRBV4-3	TRBJ2-3	TGCGCCAGCAGCCAAGATCACGAAGATACGCAGTATTTT	CASSQDHEDTQYF
.	.	TRBV7-2	TRBJ2-4	TGTGCCAGCAGCTTAGTTTCCCAATCCGGAGCCAAAAACATTCAGTACTTC	CASSLVSQSGAKNIQYF